Shown below are 13 T cell receptor beta chains from a single sample sequenced in a study of T-cell memory formation after mild COVID-19. Via MiXCR, TCRdb re-called the 5' RACE reads, giving one row per CDR3 protein. The sample records about 420,000 distinct CDR3 sequences, about a quarter being singletons. The sample was PBMCs or a T cell subset sorted from them (not recorded which). These receptors originate from an adult woman who had mild COVID-19 (a few samples of this study predate the infection). Cell type and time point are not known.

The chain carries TRBV7-3 and TRBJ2-1; D is perhaps TRBD2 (5 bases). Germline-derived CDR1 and CDR2 are SGHTA and FQGTGA. This CDR3 spans 15 amino acids. Between the trimmed V and J ends, which lost 5 bases and 2 bases, there was a span of 13 bases. Written as DNA, the CDR3 is TGTGCCAGCAGCGCTAGTTCCGGGACCTACAATGAGCAGTTCTTC. Translation: CASSASSGTYNEQFF.

This chain joins TRBV7-8 and TRBJ1-4; 9 nucleotides match TRBD1. Germline assignment: CDR1 SGHVS and CDR2 FQNEAQ. V lost 5 bases and J lost 3; bases outside the gene matches: 10. The CDR3 length is 17 residues. The CDR3 DNA is TGTGCCAGCAGCGTAACCGACAGGGGGTTGGCTAATGAAAAACTGTTTTTT. It codes for CASSVTDRGLANEKLFF.

At least ten counts were recorded for this clonotype. V usage is TRBV11-3 and J usage is TRBJ2-1; 11 positions match TRBD2. Germline CDR1 reads SGHNT; CDR2 reads YENEEA. The CDR3 has 16 residues. V dropped 0 bases and J dropped 7; count of bases not matched to a gene: 5. The CDR3 reads CASSLDQLAGVNEQFF. The CDR3 DNA sequence: TGTGCCAGCAGCTTAGATCAACTAGCGGGAGTGAATGAGCAGTTCTTC.

This clonotype was picked up a small number of times. The rearrangement uses TRBV5-1 and TRBJ2-3; D unclear. V was cut by 2 bases and J by 6 bases, with 16 bases left in between. Germline V gene lookup returns CDR1 SGHRS and CDR2 YFSETQ. The CDR3 loop spans 15 amino acids. CDR3 nucleotides: TGCGCCAGCAGCTTCACTCCGTCCCCGGAGGATACGCAGTATTTT. Translation gives CASSFTPSPEDTQYF.

This clonotype was counted a few times. The rearrangement uses TRBV30 and TRBJ2-1, with D possibly TRBD2 on 6 matching bases. The CDR3 totals 15 residues. Germline assignment: CDR1 GTSNPN and CDR2 SVGIG (reference sequence). Trimming left V 2 bases short and J 0 bases short, with 11 bases between. The CDR3 bases are TGTGCCTGGAGTCCGGGGGACCTCTCCTACAATGAGCAGTTCTTC. It specifies CAWSPGDLSYNEQFF.

CDR3 amino acids: CASSRLESEQFF. CDR3 bases: TGCGCCAGCAGCCGCCTCGAGAGTGAGCAGTTCTTC. The chain uses TRBV4-1 and TRBJ2-1; D is undetermined. Between the trimmed V and J ends, which lost 4 bases and 9 bases, there was a span of 10 bases. This CDR3 spans 12 amino acids. Germline CDR1 is MGHRA and CDR2 is YSYEKL.

This clonotype has just a few counts. The rearrangement links TRBV3-1 to TRBJ1-1; TRBD1 matches at 9 bases. The germline V gene has CDR1 LGHDT and CDR2 YNNKEL (reference sequence). CDR3 length: 15 amino acids. Trimming cost V 6 bases and J 1 base; bases outside gene matches: 6. The CDR3 DNA sequence: TGTGCCAGCAGGATTGGACAGGGGAAGAACACTGAAGCTTTCTTT. Protein product: CASRIGQGKNTEAFF.

The table lists this clonotype with a few counts. DNA of the CDR3: TGTGCCAGCAATCCAGGGGGGGCTACTAACTATGGCTACACCTTC. Translated, it gives CASNPGGATNYGYTF. This sequence joins TRBV11-2 and TRBJ1-2; 7 nucleotides match TRBD1. The CDR3 consists of 15 residues. J lost 0 bases, V lost 7 bases, and 8 bases had no gene match. Germline loops: CDR1 SGHAT, CDR2 FQNNGV.

This clonotype has a handful of counts. CDR3 protein: CSVRRQPYGYTF. CDR3 nucleotide sequence: TGCAGCGTTAGAAGACAGCCCTATGGCTACACCTTC. The J gene is TRBJ1-2, the V gene TRBV29-1; TRBD1 is a possible D gene (5 bases). Trimming removed 5 bases at V and 4 bases at J, with 11 bases between. The germline gives CDR1 SQVTM, CDR2 ANQGSEA. CDR3 length equals 12 residues.

This clonotype was seen only a few times. V is TRBV12-3 or TRBV12-4 and J is TRBJ2-3; the D gene is possibly TRBD2 (6 bases). The germline V and J ends were trimmed by 6 bases and 0 bases, with 19 bases remaining between them. This CDR3 has 17 residues. The CDR3: CASSLPPLAPSTDTQYF. CDR3 coding DNA: TGTGCCAGCAGCCTACCCCCCCTAGCGCCAAGCACAGATACGCAGTATTTT.

This clonotype has at least ten counts. The chain carries TRBV5-1 and TRBJ1-2, with D maybe TRBD1 (6 bases). The CDR3 runs to 15 residues. The germline CDR1 and CDR2 sequences are SGHRS and YFSETQ. V lost 4 bases to trimming and J lost 2 bases, with 15 bases between them. As DNA, the CDR3 is TGCGCCAGCAGCACAGGGACAACGGGGAACTATGGCTACACCTTC. Protein sequence: CASSTGTTGNYGYTF.

The chain carries TRBV12-3 or TRBV12-4 and TRBJ1-2; no definite D call. The CDR3 length is 11 residues. V was cut by 6 bases and J by 5 bases, with 7 bases left in between. DNA for the CDR3: TGTGCCAGCAGCGGCCGGTATGGCTACACCTTC. Translation gives CASSGRYGYTF.

CDR3 DNA: TGCAGTGCTAGGTCTGATAGCAATCAGCCCCAGCATTTT. Its translation is CSARSDSNQPQHF. This chain links TRBV20-1 with TRBJ1-5; D gene uncertain. Germline V gene lookup returns CDR1 DFQATT and CDR2 SNEGSKA (reference sequence). Trimming stripped 3 bases from V and 0 bases from J, with 6 bases between. CDR3 size: 13 residues.